This is a list of T cell receptor beta chains from one sample in a study of cytomegalovirus exposure and HLA in healthy donors. The table came from immunoSEQ multiplex PCR; TCRdb's copy has only in-frame clones and leaves some out. There are about 110,000 clones in the sample; about 76% occur only once, and more than 2% lies in the top ten. The sample was PBMCs. These TCRs come from a woman aged 25 to 39 in good health and CMV-seronegative. The CDR3 runs from the conserved cysteine through the conserved F or W. A D gene is named only where the DNA matches it firmly. Only part of the rows carry a size: once, few, many, or a class if the clone is expanded.

CDR3 | DNA | J | V | size | D
CASTRGKDTEAFF | TGTGCCAGCACTAGGGGGAAGGACACTGAAGCTTTCTTT | TRBJ1-1 | TRBV6-5 | few | -
CASSLIAEAYNEQFF | TGTGCCAGCAGTTTAATAGCGGAGGCCTACAATGAGCAGTTCTTC | TRBJ2-1 | TRBV27 | - | -
CASSLAVSGTDTQYF | TGTGCCAGCAGCTTAGCAGTTTCGGGTACAGATACGCAGTATTTT | TRBJ2-3 | TRBV7-9 | - | -
CASSQARDWSYEQYF | TGTGCCAGCAGCCAAGCCCGGGACTGGTCCTACGAGCAGTACTTC | TRBJ2-7 | TRBV14 | - | -
CASRDTGHEEKLFF | TGTGCCAGCAGAGACACGGGACACGAAGAAAAACTGTTTTTT | TRBJ1-4 | TRBV2 | - | -
CASSLTFWGEQFF | TGTGCCAGCAGCTTAACGTTCTGGGGCGAGCAGTTCTTC | TRBJ2-1 | TRBV7-3 | - | -
CASNGDNEKLFF | TGTGCCAGCAACGGAGATAATGAAAAACTGTTTTTT | TRBJ1-4 | TRBV2 | - | -
CASSSTGVNEKLFF | TGTGCCAGCAGCTCGACAGGGGTTAATGAAAAACTGTTTTTT | TRBJ1-4 | TRBV7-9 | - | TRBD1
CASSLDGRGPYEQYF | TGTGCCAGCAGCTTAGACGGGAGAGGTCCCTACGAGCAGTACTTC | TRBJ2-7 | TRBV11-2 | - | -
CASTTDSRNYGYTF | TGTGCCAGCACGACGGACAGCCGTAACTATGGCTACACCTTC | TRBJ1-2 | TRBV2 | - | -
CASSSGQGGIEQYF | TGCGCCAGCAGTTCTGGACAGGGGGGAATCGAGCAGTACTTC | TRBJ2-7 | TRBV5-1 | - | TRBD1
CASSPPRDKRTQYF | TGTGCCAGCAGTCCCCCCCGGGACAAGAGAACCCAGTACTTC | TRBJ2-5 | TRBV28 | - | -
CASSPGGYVYNEQFF | TGTGCCAGCAGCCCAGGGGGCTACGTCTACAATGAGCAGTTCTTC | TRBJ2-1 | TRBV25-1 | - | TRBD1
CASSNRTGRATEAFF | TGCGCCAGCAGCAATCGGACAGGGAGGGCCACTGAAGCTTTCTTT | TRBJ1-1 | TRBV5-1 | - | TRBD1
CASSLLLAGGSEQYF | TGTGCCAGCAGTCTACTACTAGCGGGAGGATCCGAGCAGTACTTC | TRBJ2-7 | TRBV6-5 | - | TRBD2
CASSLPATGRRGYTF | TGTGCCAGTAGTCTACCAGCGACAGGGCGAAGAGGCTACACCTTC | TRBJ1-2 | TRBV19 | few | TRBD1
CASSELAAYNEQFF | TGTGCCAGCTCCGAACTAGCGGCCTACAATGAGCAGTTCTTC | TRBJ2-1 | TRBV27 | - | TRBD2
CASSLDAEPQHF | TGTGCCAGCAGCTTAGACGCGGAGCCCCAGCATTTT | TRBJ1-5 | TRBV7-9 | - | -
CASGFAGGYGYTF | TGTGCCAGCGGCTTTGCAGGGGGCTATGGCTACACCTTC | TRBJ1-2 | TRBV11-3 | once | TRBD1
CASSLDRGGGYTF | TGCGCCAGCAGCTTGGATAGGGGAGGGGGCTACACCTTC | TRBJ1-2 | TRBV5-1 | - | -
CASSSGQGYEKLFF | TGTGCCAGCAGCTCTGGGCAGGGCTATGAAAAACTGTTTTTT | TRBJ1-4 | TRBV7-9 | - | -
CASATSGSGDEQFF | TGTGCCAGCGCGACTAGCGGGAGTGGAGATGAGCAGTTCTTC | TRBJ2-1 | TRBV10-3 | - | TRBD2
CASADSNTGELFF | TGTGCCAGCGCGGACTCTAACACCGGGGAGCTGTTTTTT | TRBJ2-2 | TRBV7-2 | - | -
CASSIQAGDTQYF | TGTGCTAGCAGCATACAAGCGGGAGATACGCAGTATTTT | TRBJ2-3 | TRBV7-7 | - | -
CSVAGGGGPITTYEQYF | TGCAGCGTTGCCGGCGGCGGAGGACCAATTACTACCTACGAGCAGTACTTC | TRBJ2-7 | TRBV29-1 | few | -
CASSPTSSGSNAGELFF | TGCGCCAGCAGCCCCACTTCTAGCGGGAGCAATGCCGGGGAGCTGTTTTTT | TRBJ2-2 | TRBV5-1 | once | TRBD2
CASSYQKGGYEQYF | TGTGCCAGCAGTTACCAAAAAGGAGGGTACGAGCAGTACTTC | TRBJ2-7 | TRBV6-5 | - | -
CASQRTFFSYEQYF | TGTGCCAGCCAGCGGACCTTCTTCTCCTACGAGCAGTACTTC | TRBJ2-7 | TRBV7-2 | - | -
CASGSPGLAASYEQYF | TGTGCTAGTGGTTCACCGGGACTAGCGGCCTCCTACGAGCAGTACTTC | TRBJ2-7 | TRBV12-5 | - | TRBD2
CATPNPTKQTASGWTGELFF | TGTGCCACCCCCAACCCTACTAAGCAGACGGCCTCGGGTTGGACCGGGGAGCTGTTTTTT | TRBJ2-2 | TRBV19 | - | -
CASSGNFISETQYF | TGTGCCAGCAGTGGAAACTTCATTTCAGAGACCCAGTACTTC | TRBJ2-5 | TRBV6-1 | - | -